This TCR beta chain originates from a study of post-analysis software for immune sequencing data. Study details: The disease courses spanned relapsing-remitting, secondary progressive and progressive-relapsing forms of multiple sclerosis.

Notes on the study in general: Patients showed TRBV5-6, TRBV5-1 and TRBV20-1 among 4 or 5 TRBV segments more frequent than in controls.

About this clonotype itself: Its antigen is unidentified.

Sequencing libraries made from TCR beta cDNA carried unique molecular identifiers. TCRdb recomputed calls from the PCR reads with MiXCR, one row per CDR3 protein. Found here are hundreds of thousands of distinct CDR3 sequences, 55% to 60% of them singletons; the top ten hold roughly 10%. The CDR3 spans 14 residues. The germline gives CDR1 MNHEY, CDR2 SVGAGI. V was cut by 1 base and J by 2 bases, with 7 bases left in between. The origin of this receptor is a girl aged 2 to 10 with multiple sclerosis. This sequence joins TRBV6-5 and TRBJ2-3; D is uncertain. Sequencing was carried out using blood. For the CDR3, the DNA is TGTGCCAGCAGTTACTTCGGACCCACAGATACGCAGTATTTT. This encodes CASSYFGPTDTQYF.